These 32 T cell receptor beta chains share one sample of origin, sequenced in a study of graft-versus-host responses after intestinal transplantation (TCRdb year 2021). No antigen is known for these receptors. The library was prepared using the immunoSEQ multiplex PCR assay. TCRdb's version of the immuneACCESS table is confined to in-frame rearrangements and falls short of the full clone set. An unresolved V gene accounts for under half of the shortfall where checked; the remainder is of unknown origin. For this sample there are tens of thousands of clones; around 92% appear just once. The top ten hold under 0.65% of the sample. The time point label on this specimen signifies: cells obtained before transplantation from donor or recipient. The sequencing here drew on unstimulated CD4+ T cells sorted from spleen or lymph node cells, taken before transplant. These receptors were collected from a human donor who was the organ donor for an intestinal transplant.

The chain uses TRBV28 and TRBJ2-2, with 7 bases identical to TRBD2. The CDR3 runs 18 residues. CDR1 is MDHEN, CDR2 SYDVKM, per germline. Losses at the gene ends were 5 bases for V and 1 base for J; bases not matched to a gene: 13. CDR3 coding DNA: TGTGCCAGCAGTCTTTATAGCGGGCACGCGATGAACACCGGGGAGCTGTTTTTT. This gives the protein CASSLYSGHAMNTGELFF.

The gene calls are TRBV19 and TRBJ1-3; unclear D gene. This CDR3 spans 14 amino acids. The V end was cut by 2 bases, the J end by 3 bases, with 8 bases between. Germline CDR1 and CDR2: LNHDA and SQIVND (reference sequence). The CDR3 DNA reads as TGTGCCAGTAGTATACTACCCTTTGGAAACACCATATATTTT. Amino acids: CASSILPFGNTIYF.

The chain combines TRBV11-2 with TRBJ2-1, with 10 positions matching TRBD2. Germline V gene data show CDR1 as SGHAT and CDR2 as FQNNGV. The length of the CDR3 is 15 residues. Trimming cost V 1 base and J 11 bases; bases outside gene matches: 8. The CDR3 DNA reads TGTGCCAGCAGCTTAGGTACTAGCGGGATTTCCCAGCAGTTCTTC. Encoded protein: CASSLGTSGISQQFF.

The rearrangement uses TRBV28 and TRBJ1-2; TRBD1 aligns across 7 bases. V lost 2 bases to trimming and J lost 2 bases; unmatched junction nucleotides: 2. This CDR3 has 14 amino acids. Germline CDR1 and CDR2: MDHEN and SYDVKM. CDR3 bases: TGTGCCAGCAGTTTAAAGGGGGCCAACTATGGCTACACCTTC. Translating it yields CASSLKGANYGYTF.

This clone was observed a few times. The genes are TRBV28 and TRBJ2-3, with D perhaps TRBD2 (5 bases). V lost 5 bases and J lost 0, with 12 bases in between. The CDR3 consists of 15 residues. Germline loops: CDR1 MDHEN, CDR2 SYDVKM. CDR3 loop: CASSPREISTDTQYF. The CDR3 DNA reads as TGTGCCAGCAGTCCCCGGGAAATAAGCACAGATACGCAGTATTTT.

This chain joins TRBV9 and TRBJ2-1; 16 positions agree with TRBD2. Germline V gene sequence: CDR1 SGDLS, CDR2 YYNGEE. Trimming removed 3 bases from V and 6 bases from J; junction bases left unmatched: 12. CDR3 length: 19 amino acids. In DNA, the CDR3 is TGTGCCAGCAGCGAAAGTCTGGGGACTAGCGGGAGGGAACGCAATGAGCAGTTCTTC. Its translation is CASSESLGTSGRERNEQFF.

V is TRBV28 and J is TRBJ2-5, with a weak D call TRBD1 (5 bases). The CDR3 is made up of 10 amino acids. Germline V lookup: CDR1 MDHEN, CDR2 SYDVKM. CDR3 sequence: CAGVLETQYF. CDR3 bases: TGTGCAGGGGTACTGGAGACCCAGTACTTC.

The chain carries TRBV23-1 and TRBJ2-1; TRBD2 is a possible D gene (5 bases). TRBV23-1 is noted as an ORF with a role that remains uncertain. The V and J ends lost 3 bases and 4 bases respectively, with 16 bases between them. CDR3 length: 16 amino acids. The CDR3 bases are TGCGCCAGCAGTCACCCACGGACTGGACCGTACAATGAGCAGTTCTTC. Protein: CASSHPRTGPYNEQFF.

The gene calls are TRBV2 and TRBJ2-5; possible D gene TRBD1, 5 bases. The closer fit of TRBJ2-7 to the DNA end suggests the J call may be wrong. Looked up from germline, CDR1 is SNHLY and CDR2 is FYNNEI. This CDR3 is 15 amino acids long. The CDR3 is CASSGGKAGFYEQYF. CDR3 in DNA: TGTGCCAGCAGTGGAGGTAAAGCAGGGTTTTACGAGCAGTACTTC.

The V and J genes are TRBV2 and TRBJ1-5; no reliable D call. The CDR3 length is 12 residues. V lost 6 bases to trimming and J lost 6 bases, with 9 bases between them. Germline V CDR1 and CDR2: SNHLY, FYNNEI. The CDR3 loop reads CASRAGTQPQHF. For the CDR3, the DNA is TGTGCCAGCAGGGCAGGCACTCAGCCCCAGCATTTT.

V and J are TRBV11-2 and TRBJ2-3; tentatively, D is TRBD2 (6 bases). Germline loops: CDR1 SGHAT, CDR2 FQNNGV. V gave up 0 bases and J gave up 7 bases, with 11 bases separating them. This CDR3 contains 14 residues. CDR3 DNA: TGTGCCAGCAGCTTAGATAGCGGCAGATATACGCAGTATTTT. Protein product: CASSLDSGRYTQYF.

The gene calls are TRBV12-2 and TRBJ1-3; TRBD1, the D gene given by the table, was not confirmed from the DNA. TRBV12-2 is shown as a pseudogene. The CDR3 runs to 14 residues. CDR3 sequence (DNA): TGTGCAAGCCCGACAGGGGGCTCTGGAAACACCATATATTTT. Amino acids: CASPTGGSGNTIYF.

The chain is built from TRBV28 and TRBJ2-7; D is undetermined. V was cut by 2 bases and J by 3 bases, with 14 bases left in between. This CDR3 is built from 15 residues. The V gene's germline CDR1 is MDHEN and CDR2 SYDVKM. CDR3 bases: TGTGCCAGCAGTTTAGACGTTCTAGGAGTCTACGAGCAGTACTTC. It codes for CASSLDVLGVYEQYF.

CDR3 in amino acids: CASSPGEGSLYGYTF. For the CDR3, the DNA is TGTGCCAGCTCACCGGGGGAGGGGAGTCTCTATGGCTACACCTTC. The chain is built from TRBV18 and TRBJ1-2, with D perhaps TRBD1 (5 bases). The CDR3 loop spans 15 amino acids. Trimming took 3 bases from V and 4 from J, leaving 15 bases between them. The germline gives CDR1 KGHSH, CDR2 LQKENI.

The chain joins TRBV5-1 to TRBJ2-3; 7 positions match TRBD2. This CDR3 contains 16 residues. The germline CDR1 and CDR2 sequences are SGHRS and YFSETQ. Trimming cost V 0 bases and J 1 base; bases outside gene matches: 5. CDR3 sequence reads: CASSLDIAGGTDTQYF. CDR3 coding DNA: TGCGCCAGCAGCTTGGACATAGCGGGTGGCACAGATACGCAGTATTTT.

The rearrangement uses TRBV5-6 and TRBJ2-7, with a weak D call TRBD2 (5 bases). There are 14 residues in the CDR3. V lost 1 base and J lost 2, with 10 bases in between. Germline V gene data show CDR1 as SGHDT and CDR2 as YYEEEE. The CDR3 DNA reads TGTGCCAGCAGCTTGAGGACGGAGGCCTACGAGCAGTACTTC. This sequence encodes CASSLRTEAYEQYF.

The V gene is TRBV29-1, the J gene TRBJ1-2; 10 nucleotides align to TRBD1. Germline CDR1 and CDR2: SQVTM and ANQGSEA. The CDR3 spans 11 residues. Trimming removed 6 bases from V and 8 bases from J; junction bases left unmatched: 3. The CDR3 sequence is CSVGQGGGYTF. CDR3 bases: TGCAGCGTAGGACAGGGGGGCGGCTACACCTTC.

The chain uses TRBV5-4 and TRBJ2-7, with 10 bases aligning to TRBD2. V dropped 7 bases and J dropped 3; count of bases not matched to a gene: 10. This CDR3 has 15 residues. The germline V gene encodes CDR1 SGHNT and CDR2 YYREEE (reference sequence). CDR3 loop: CASGAGTSAGYEQYF. The CDR3 DNA follows: TGTGCCAGCGGCGCCGGGACTAGCGCTGGCTACGAGCAGTACTTC. The entire variable domain, with the rest obtained from reference TRBV5-4 and TRBJ2-7, is as follows: ETGVTQSPTHLIKTRGQQVTLRCSSQSGHNTVSWYQQALGQGPQFIFQYYREEENGRGNFPPRFSGLQFPNYSSELNVNALELDDSALYLCASGAGTSAGYEQYFGPGTRLTVT.

The gene calls are TRBV9 and TRBJ1-1, with unresolved D. V was trimmed by 0 bases and J by 3 bases, leaving 6 bases between them. The CDR3 spans 13 residues. Germline CDR1 SGDLS, CDR2 YYNGEE. CDR3 DNA: TGTGCCAGCAGCGTAGAGCCCTACACTGAAGCTTTCTTT. Its protein product is CASSVEPYTEAFF.

The rearrangement links TRBV9 to TRBJ2-3, with 7 bases fitting TRBD2. The V gene end was trimmed by 4 bases and the J gene end by 4 bases; junction bases not matched to a gene: 12. This CDR3 is 16 amino acids long. Germline CDR1 reads SGDLS; CDR2 reads YYNGEE. The CDR3 sequence is CASSPGYSAGADTQYF. In nucleotides, the CDR3 is TGTGCCAGCAGCCCAGGCTATTCGGCGGGAGCAGATACGCAGTATTTT.

This sequence joins TRBV7-2 and TRBJ2-7; D is possibly TRBD1 (7 bases). The CDR3 spans 15 residues. The V gene lost 3 bases and the J gene lost 2 bases, with 14 bases spanning the gap. CDR1 SGHTA and CDR2 FQGNSA come from the germline V gene. CDR3 region: CASSLGGTAPYEQYF. CDR3 DNA sequence: TGTGCCAGCAGCTTGGGCGGGACAGCTCCCTACGAGCAGTACTTC. Using reference TRBV7-2 and TRBJ2-7 for the parts outside the CDR3, the full variable domain is GAGVSQSPSNKVTEKGKDVELRCDPISGHTALYWYRQSLGQGLEFLIYFQGNSAPDKSGLPSDRFSAERTGGSVSTLTIQRTQQEDSAVYLCASSLGGTAPYEQYFGPGTRLTVT.

The gene calls are TRBV27 and TRBJ2-4; 8 nucleotides agree with TRBD2. There are 13 residues in the CDR3. Germline CDR1 reads MNHEY; CDR2 reads SMNVEV (reference sequence). The ends lost 6 bases at V and 8 bases at J; junction bases unmatched: 6. This CDR3 is CASRGLGVYIQYF. In DNA, the CDR3 is TGTGCCAGCAGGGGACTAGGTGTGTACATTCAGTACTTC.

The chain employs TRBV9 and TRBJ1-1, with D possibly being TRBD1 (5 bases). From germline, CDR1 is SGDLS and CDR2 YYNGEE. The CDR3 has 13 amino acids. Trimming stripped 4 bases from V and 1 base from J, with 8 bases between. CDR3 sequence reads: CASSTQGNTEAFF. The DNA for the CDR3 is TGTGCCAGCAGCACCCAGGGGAACACTGAAGCTTTCTTT.

The genes are TRBV6-5 and TRBJ1-3; 7 nucleotides agree with TRBD1. The ends lost 6 bases at V and 4 bases at J; junction bases unmatched: 9. Germline V CDR1 and CDR2: MNHEY, SVGAGI. The CDR3 contains 15 residues. The CDR3 region is CASSRGGGAGNTIYF. Here the CDR3 DNA reads TGTGCCAGCAGCCGCGGAGGGGGCGCGGGAAACACCATATATTTT.

V and J are TRBV19 and TRBJ1-1; 7 nucleotides align to TRBD1. Germline CDR1 and CDR2: LNHDA and SQIVND (reference sequence). V lost 3 bases and J lost 2; bases outside the gene matches: 9. The CDR3 runs 16 residues. The CDR3 protein is CASSMGSNRGNTEAFF. The CDR3 DNA follows: TGTGCCAGTAGTATGGGATCGAACAGGGGTAACACTGAAGCTTTCTTT.

This clone was seen once. The rearrangement links TRBV19 to TRBJ2-1, with TRBD1 identical over 8 bases. V lost 1 base and J lost 5; bases outside the gene matches: 7. Germline V gene sequence: CDR1 LNHDA, CDR2 SQIVND (reference sequence). The CDR3 length is 16 residues. The CDR3 reads CASSIVSGGINNEQFF. CDR3 nucleotides: TGTGCCAGTAGTATAGTATCAGGGGGCATAAACAATGAGCAGTTCTTC.

The rearrangement links TRBV12-2 to TRBJ2-1; TRBD2 is the table's D call and was not checked against the DNA. TRBV12-2 is tagged as a pseudogene. The CDR3 is 14 amino acids. DNA of the CDR3: TGTGCAAGTTCAGGGACTCCAGCAGACAATGAGCAGTTCTTC. Residues: CASSGTPADNEQFF.

CDR3 in DNA: TGCGCCAGCAGGGAGAGCTACCGAAACATTCAGTACTTC. This sequence encodes CASRESYRNIQYF. The V and J genes are TRBV5-1 and TRBJ2-4; the D is unclear. The CDR3 contains 13 residues. Germline-derived CDR1 and CDR2 are SGHRS and YFSETQ. Trimming took 5 bases from V and 6 from J, leaving 12 bases between them.

V gene TRBV19 combines with J gene TRBJ2-5; 10 positions agree with TRBD2. Germline CDR1 is LNHDA and CDR2 is SQIVND (reference sequence). The CDR3 has 17 residues. The V and J ends lost 4 bases and 3 bases, in that order; junction bases with no gene match: 11. DNA of the CDR3: TGTGCCAGTAGTACAGCGGCTAGCGGGAGTAGGGAAGAGACCCAGTACTTC. Protein sequence: CASSTAASGSREETQYF.

The chain combines TRBV5-4 with TRBJ2-6; D remains ambiguous. The germline V and J ends were trimmed by 4 bases and 1 base, with 6 bases remaining between them. In germline, CDR1 is SGHNT, CDR2 YYREEE (reference sequence). The CDR3 length is 14 residues. The CDR3 protein is CASSLRSGANVLTF. CDR3 nucleotides: TGTGCCAGCAGCCTACGTTCTGGGGCCAACGTCCTGACTTTC.

The chain employs TRBV6-1 and TRBJ2-2; TRBD2 matches at 8 bases. The CDR3 has 16 amino acids. Germline V CDR1 and CDR2: MNHNS, SASEGT. V was clipped by 2 bases and J by 5 bases; unmatched bases: 7. CDR3 region: CASSEHGSGITGELFF. The CDR3 DNA reads TGTGCCAGCAGTGAACACGGTAGCGGGATTACCGGGGAGCTGTTTTTT.

This clone appeared a few times. V is TRBV27 and J is TRBJ2-4, with D unresolved. V lost 2 bases and J 6 bases, leaving 11 bases between the germline ends. Germline lookup yields CDR1 MNHEY and CDR2 SMNVEV (reference sequence). CDR3 length equals 14 residues. The CDR3 sequence: CASSLTPDSNIQYF. In nucleotides, the CDR3 is TGTGCCAGCAGTTTAACCCCAGACTCAAACATTCAGTACTTC.